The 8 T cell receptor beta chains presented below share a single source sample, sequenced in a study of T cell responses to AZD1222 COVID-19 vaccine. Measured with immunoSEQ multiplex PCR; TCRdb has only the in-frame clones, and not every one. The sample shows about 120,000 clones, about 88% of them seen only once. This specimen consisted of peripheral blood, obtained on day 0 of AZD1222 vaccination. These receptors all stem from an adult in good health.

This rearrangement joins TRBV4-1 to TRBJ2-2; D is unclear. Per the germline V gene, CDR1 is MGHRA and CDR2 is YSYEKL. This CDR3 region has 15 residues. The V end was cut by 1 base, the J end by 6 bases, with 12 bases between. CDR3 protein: CASSQGAAPAGELFF. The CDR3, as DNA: TGCGCCAGCAGCCAAGGAGCAGCGCCCGCCGGGGAGCTGTTTTTT.

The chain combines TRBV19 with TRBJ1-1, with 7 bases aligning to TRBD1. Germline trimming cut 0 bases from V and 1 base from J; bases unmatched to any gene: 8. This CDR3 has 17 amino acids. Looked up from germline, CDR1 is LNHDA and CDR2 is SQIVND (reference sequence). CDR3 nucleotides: TGTGCCAGTAGTATAGACCGGGACAGCCCATGGAACACTGAAGCTTTCTTT. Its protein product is CASSIDRDSPWNTEAFF.

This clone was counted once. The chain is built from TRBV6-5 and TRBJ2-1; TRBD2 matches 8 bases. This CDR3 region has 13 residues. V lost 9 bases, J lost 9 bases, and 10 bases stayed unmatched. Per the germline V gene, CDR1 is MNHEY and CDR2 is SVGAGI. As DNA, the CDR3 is TGTGCCAGTTCCTCCCAGCGGGGGAGTGAGCAGTTCTTC. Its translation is CASSSQRGSEQFF.

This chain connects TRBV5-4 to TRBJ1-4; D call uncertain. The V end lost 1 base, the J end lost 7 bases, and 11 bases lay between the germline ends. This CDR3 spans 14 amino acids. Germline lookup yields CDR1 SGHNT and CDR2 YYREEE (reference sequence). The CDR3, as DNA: TGTGCCAGCAGCTTGTCTGGGAGCGGTGAAAAACTGTTTTTT. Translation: CASSLSGSGEKLFF.

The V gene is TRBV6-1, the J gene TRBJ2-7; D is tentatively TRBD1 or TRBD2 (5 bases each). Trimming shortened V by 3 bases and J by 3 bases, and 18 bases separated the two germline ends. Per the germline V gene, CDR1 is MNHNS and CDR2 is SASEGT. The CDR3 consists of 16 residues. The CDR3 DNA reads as TGTGCCAGCAGTGAGCAAGACTGGGGGAAATACTACGAGCAGTACTTC. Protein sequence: CASSEQDWGKYYEQYF.

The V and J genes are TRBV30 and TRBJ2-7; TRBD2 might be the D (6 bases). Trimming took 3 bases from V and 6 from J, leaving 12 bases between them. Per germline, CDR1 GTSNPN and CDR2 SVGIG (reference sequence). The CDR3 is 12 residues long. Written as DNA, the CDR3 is TGTGCCTGGAGCCCGGGACTGACCGAGCAGTACTTC. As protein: CAWSPGLTEQYF.

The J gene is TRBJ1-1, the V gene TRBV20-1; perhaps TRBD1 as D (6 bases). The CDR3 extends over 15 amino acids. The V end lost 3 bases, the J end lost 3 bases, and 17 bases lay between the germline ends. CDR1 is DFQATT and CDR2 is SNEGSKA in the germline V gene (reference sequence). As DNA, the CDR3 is TGCAGTGCTAGTTCTCTCGGTGGGGGGCACACTGAAGCTTTCTTT. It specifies CSASSLGGGHTEAFF.

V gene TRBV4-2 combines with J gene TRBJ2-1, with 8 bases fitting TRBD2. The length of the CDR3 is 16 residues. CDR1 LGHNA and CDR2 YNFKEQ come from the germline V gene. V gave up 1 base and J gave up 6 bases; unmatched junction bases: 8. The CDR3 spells CASSQGASGPVNEQFF. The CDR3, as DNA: TGTGCCAGCAGCCAAGGGGCTAGCGGGCCTGTCAATGAGCAGTTCTTC.